This record concerns one TCR beta chain sequence. Per the germline V gene, CDR1 is GTSNPN and CDR2 is SVGIG (reference sequence). Trimming shortened V by 2 bases and J by 1 base, and 12 bases separated the two germline ends. This CDR3 is built from 14 residues. The data derive from a study of blood T cell repertoires in COVID-19. Study in general: The United States, Italy and Spain supplied acute and convalescent COVID-19 samples.

Authors' processing steps: The assay estimated nucleated cells by amplifying reference gene primers. Some clones are missing from TCRdb's copy, which holds only in-frame ones; the method was immunoSEQ multiplex PCR. V and J calls and clone size are those listed in that table; D and trimming were worked out from the DNA. The repertoire holds some 98,000 clones, approximately 79% seen once, with 11% in the top ten. This clonotype originated in a man between 65 and 85 years old with active or convalescent COVID-19. The J gene is TRBJ2-7, the V gene TRBV30; weak D call: TRBD2 (5 bases). Sequenced input: peripheral blood. The CDR3: CAWSLTSGSYEQYF. In DNA, the CDR3 is TGTGCCTGGAGTTTGACCAGCGGATCCTACGAGCAGTACTTC.